This entry is about one TCR beta chain. Its target antigen remains unknown. Base qualities are missing; no much larger clone stands one base away. Single viable CD3+CD4+CD8-CD45RO+ cells were sorted as memory CD4+ T cells on a FACSAria II. CMV serostatus was determined using a Roche Elecsys assay that detects serum IgG against CMV pp150, pp28, p38 and p52. Following thawing, total CD4+ T cells were enriched through positive selection using CD4 magnetic microbeads. Samples originated from another study that specifically interrogated the CD4+ T cell memory repertoire. Following standard operating procedures, peripheral blood mononuclear cells were isolated and cryopreserved, while serum was kept at -80 degrees C. The staining used CD3-PerCP (BW264/56), CD4-APC (RPA-T4), CD45RO-PE (UCHT1) and CD8-Pacific Orange (3B5) antibodies, and Sytox blue was used to exclude non-viable cells. V gives up 6 bases and J gives up 5 bases, and the segment between their germline ends measures 16 bases. In the germline V gene (reference sequence), CDR1 corresponds to MNHEY and CDR2 to SMNVEV. The CDR3 measures 15 amino acids from cysteine to phenylalanine. Only the CDR3 part of the read is kept: 45 bases, read in frame from the first base.

These data originate in a study of memory CD4+ T cells and cytomegalovirus serostatus (dated by TCRdb to the late 2010s). For the study in its entirety: The 35 or so healthy Belgian adults in the cohort included 9 who were CMV seropositive and roughly 25 who were CMV seronegative. CD4+ memory TCRbeta repertoires of a Belgian cohort with known cytomegalovirus serostatus were sequenced in order to replicate a published TCR-based CMV serostatus classifier.

The Quick-DNA Microprep Kit was used to extract genomic DNA from the sorted cells. TCRbeta DNA was amplified with the immunoSEQ hsTCRbeta kit following the manufacturer's protocol. TCRbeta libraries were sequenced on an Illumina MiSeq instrument. The published analysis was carried out like this. Following removal of out-of-frame sequences, more than 2,000,000 distinct TCRbeta sequences were retained, with an average of about 63,000 per individual. Two values were used to score each individual: the count of 150 to 200 previously reported CMV-associated TCRbeta sequences and the total count of productive distinct TCRbeta sequences. A beta-binomial model was reimplemented in Python, and scikit-learn random forests with default parameters were trained on data from the US cohort. On the Belgian cohort, classifier performance was reported as the median AUC, along with percentile confidence intervals, across 10,000 bootstrap iterations. TCRdb holds this immuneACCESS table with in-frame rearrangements only. Some clones are missing; in checked studies, unresolved V genes explain under half, and the rest has no known cause. For V, J and clone size, that table is used; D and trimming come from the DNA. The sample table lists over 40,000 clones, approximately 74% of them with a count of one. Around 1.2% of the sample lies in the top ten.

Here is what the overall study found, with its caveats: Results were interpreted as suggesting that the CMV-associated TCR signature is largely present in the CD4+ memory repertoire. A median bootstrapped AUC of around 0.94 with a 95% CI of 0.76-1.00 was achieved on the Belgian cohort by the original-framework classifier. Of 150 to 200 previously reported CMV-associated TCRbeta sequences, approximately 64 appeared in the CD4+ memory repertoires, each in one to five individuals. Only CD4+CD45RO+ memory cells were sequenced, in contrast to the original study, in which naive and memory CD4+ and CD8+ populations were covered. CMV serostatus prediction reached a median bootstrapped AUC of approximately 0.96 with the original framework and just over 0.9 with a US-trained random forest.

The receptor's source is an adult in good health and CMV-seropositive. The sequence links TRBV27 to TRBJ1-4; tentative D gene TRBD1, with 5 bases matching. The source material was memory CD4+ T cells from blood. The DNA sequence is as follows: TGTGCCAGCAGAATGGCCGGGGGAGGCAATGAAAAACTGTTTTTT. This sequence encodes CASRMAGGGNEKLFF.